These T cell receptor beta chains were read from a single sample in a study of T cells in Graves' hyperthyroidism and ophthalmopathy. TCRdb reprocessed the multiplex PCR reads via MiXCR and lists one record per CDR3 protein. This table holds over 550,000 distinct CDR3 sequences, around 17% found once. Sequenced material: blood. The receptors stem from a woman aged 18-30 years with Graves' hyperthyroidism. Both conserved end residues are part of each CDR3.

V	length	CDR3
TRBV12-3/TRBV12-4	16	CASSFRQGAPTDTQYF
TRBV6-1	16	CASTKRGGNSNQPQHF
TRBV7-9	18	CASSLAAGGLSSNQPQHF
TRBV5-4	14	CASSPWTASYGYTF
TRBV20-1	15	CSASDSKVPNYGYTF
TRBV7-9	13	CASSLDSLKWAFF
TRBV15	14	CATSRDFRAEKLFF
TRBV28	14	CASSIQASGNTIYF
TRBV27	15	CASSPGTGGSQPQHF
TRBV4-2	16	CASSQEFGRDTYEQFF
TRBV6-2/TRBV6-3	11	CAIGRNQPQHF
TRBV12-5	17	CASASGGSRASTDTQYF
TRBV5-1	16	CASSYPRGKSYNEQFF
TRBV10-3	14	CAISEGGKTDTQYF
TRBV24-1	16	CATSAWTGEGNQPQHF
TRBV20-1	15	CSAMGLAGDNNEQFF
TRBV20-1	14	CSASSGLANQPQHF
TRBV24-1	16	CATSDGQGSSYNEQFF
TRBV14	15	CASSHLSGFGNTIYF
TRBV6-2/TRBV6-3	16	CASSYPALSSYNEQFF
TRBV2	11	CASSGENTQYF
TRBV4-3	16	CASSQVRGRRDQPQHF
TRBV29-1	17	CSVEDQRTSGSTETQYF
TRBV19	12	CASKEGRNGYTF
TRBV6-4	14	CASSDGAGANVLTF
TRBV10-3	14	CAISEPGRSYEQYF
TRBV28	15	CASSPVGGGGNEQFF
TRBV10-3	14	CATQAPALRETQYF
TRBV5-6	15	CASIQYGGASTEAFF
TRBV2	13	CASSDGKRNEQFF
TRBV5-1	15	CASSWGEGQGYEQYF
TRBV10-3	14	CAISEDGSTYGYTF